These 10 T cell receptor beta chains were sequenced from one sample in a study of CDR3 diversity in severe acne. MiXCR, run by TCRdb on the PCR reads, gives a single entry per CDR3 protein. The sample has 65,000 to 95,000 distinct CDR3 sequences; roughly 51% are singletons. The sample comprised blood. These TCRs come from a male donor in good health, without acne.

Here the CDR3 DNA reads TGTGCCAGCAGCAGGGACAGATTCACAGATACGCAGTATTTT. Protein sequence: CASSRDRFTDTQYF. This chain connects TRBV7-9 to TRBJ2-3; TRBD1 aligns across 7 bases. Germline CDR1 SEHNR, CDR2 FQNEAQ (reference sequence). The CDR3 runs to 14 residues. The V segment lost 5 bases and the J segment 2 bases; nucleotides outside the gene matches: 4.

The chain has TRBV7-9 and TRBJ2-7; possibly TRBD1 or TRBD2 for D (6 bases each). V was pared by 5 bases and J by 3 bases, with 14 bases between. The CDR3 loop spans 14 amino acids. The germline gives CDR1 SEHNR, CDR2 FQNEAQ (reference sequence). The CDR3 region is CASSVGGSFYEQYF. CDR3 nucleotide sequence: TGTGCCAGCAGCGTAGGGGGGAGCTTCTACGAGCAGTACTTC.

This clonotype showed up many times. This chain joins TRBV4-1 and TRBJ2-2; TRBD2 aligns across 10 bases. This CDR3 region has 17 residues. The germline gives CDR1 MGHRA, CDR2 YSYEKL. Trimming removed 5 bases from V and 7 bases from J; junction bases left unmatched: 13. The CDR3 sequence is CASSRRRTGTSDGELFF. CDR3 nucleotides: TGCGCCAGCAGCAGGCGGAGAACCGGGACTAGCGACGGGGAGCTGTTTTTT.

CDR3 amino acids: CSARFPSGMRTDTQYF. The CDR3 DNA sequence: TGCAGTGCTAGATTTCCTAGCGGGATGAGGACAGATACGCAGTATTTT. V usage is TRBV20-1 and J usage is TRBJ2-3; 9 bases fit TRBD2. The CDR3 is made up of 16 amino acids. CDR1 is DFQATT, CDR2 SNEGSKA, per germline (reference sequence). J was trimmed by 3 bases and V by 2 bases; bases with no gene match: 9.

The rearrangement uses TRBV20-1 and TRBJ2-7; 11 bases match TRBD1. J gave up 6 bases and V 3 bases, and 10 bases lay outside the gene matches. CDR1 DFQATT and CDR2 SNEGSKA come from the germline V gene (reference sequence). The CDR3 loop spans 15 amino acids. Written as DNA, the CDR3 is TGCAGTGCTAGGTTCCGGGACAGGGGGTTGGGCGAGCAGTACTTC. As protein: CSARFRDRGLGEQYF.

This clonotype was seen at least ten times. V is TRBV19 and J is TRBJ2-5; TRBD2 might be the D (6 bases). The V gene lost 1 base and the J gene lost 1 base, with 13 bases spanning the gap. Looked up from germline, CDR1 is LNHDA and CDR2 is SQIVND (reference sequence). The CDR3 has 16 residues. CDR3 in DNA: TGTGCCAGTAGTATAGGGGGACTTGTATCCCAAGAGACCCAGTACTTC. This codes for CASSIGGLVSQETQYF.

V gene TRBV14 combines with J gene TRBJ2-7; 9 bases are a match to TRBD1. With 0 bases clipped from V and 2 bases from J, the junction kept 2 bases outside the gene matches. This CDR3 has 15 residues. Germline V lookup: CDR1 SGHDN, CDR2 FVKESK. The DNA for the CDR3 is TGTGCCAGCAGCCAAGATACAGGGGGCCCCTACGAGCAGTACTTC. Its translation: CASSQDTGGPYEQYF. The full variable domain, with the rest looked up from reference TRBV14 and TRBJ2-7, is EAGVTQFPSHSVIEKGQTVTLRCDPISGHDNLYWYRRVMGKEIKFLLHFVKESKQDESGMPNNRFLAERTGGTYSTLKVQPAELEDSGVYFCASSQDTGGPYEQYFGPGTRLTVT.

V is TRBV5-1 and J is TRBJ2-7, with TRBD2 matching over 10 bases. Germline lookup yields CDR1 SGHRS and CDR2 YFSETQ. The junction had 10 bases not matched to a gene; V was cut back by 0 bases and J by 1 base. The CDR3 consists of 18 residues. CDR3 residues: CASSLEGTSAIPSYEQYF. The CDR3 DNA sequence: TGCGCCAGCAGCTTGGAGGGGACTAGCGCGATCCCTTCCTACGAGCAGTACTTC.

This clonotype has a handful of counts. This chain connects TRBV7-3 to TRBJ1-5, with D maybe TRBD1 (5 bases). Trimming removed 4 bases from V and 7 bases from J, with 23 bases in between. The V gene's germline CDR1 is SGHTA and CDR2 FQGTGA. This CDR3 is built from 17 residues. The CDR3 nucleotides are TGTGCCAGCAGCTCCCCTCAGAAAGCGCAGGGAGAGCAGCCCCAGCATTTT. This gives the protein CASSSPQKAQGEQPQHF.

The V gene is TRBV6-5, the J gene TRBJ1-1, with D perhaps TRBD1 (6 bases). Germline CDR1 is MNHEY and CDR2 is SVGAGI. The V end was cut by 8 bases, the J end by 6 bases, with 19 bases between. The CDR3 runs to 14 residues. CDR3 DNA: TGTGCCAGCGAACCCCCACAGGGAGGACCTGAAGCTTTCTTT. Translated, it gives CASEPPQGGPEAFF.